Listed here are 17 T cell receptor beta chains from one sample, sequenced in a study of T-cell memory formation after mild COVID-19. TCRdb used MiXCR to reprocess the 5' RACE reads, holding one entry per CDR3 protein. This sample has around 200,000 distinct CDR3 sequences; under 30% occur once, and the top ten carry around 10%. Specimen: PBMCs or a T cell subset sorted from them (not recorded which). These receptors all stem from an adult woman who had mild COVID-19 (a few samples of this study predate the infection). Cell type and time point are not known.

The chain is built from TRBV9 and TRBJ2-7; D is perhaps TRBD2 (6 bases). CDR3 length: 14 amino acids. The ends were cut back, 3 bases at V and 3 bases at J, with 13 bases in the middle. Germline V lookup: CDR1 SGDLS, CDR2 YYNGEE. The CDR3 sequence: CASSAAGSGYEQYF. In DNA, the CDR3 is TGTGCCAGCAGCGCAGCGGGTTCCGGCTACGAGCAGTACTTC.

This sequence joins TRBV5-1 and TRBJ2-2; D unclear. V gave up 0 bases and J gave up 4 bases, with 13 bases separating them. Germline CDR1 reads SGHRS; CDR2 reads YFSETQ. This CDR3 region has 16 residues. CDR3 protein: CASSLVWSMGTGELFF. In DNA, the CDR3 is TGCGCCAGCAGCTTGGTGTGGAGTATGGGCACCGGGGAGCTGTTTTTT.

This clonotype was counted at least ten times. The chain employs TRBV9 and TRBJ2-3; no definite D call. Deletions cut 0 bases from V and 0 bases from J, with 2 bases between. CDR3 size: 13 residues. Per the germline V gene, CDR1 is SGDLS and CDR2 is YYNGEE. In nucleotides, the CDR3 is TGTGCCAGCAGCGTAGTTAGCACAGATACGCAGTATTTT. Protein product: CASSVVSTDTQYF.

This rearrangement joins TRBV23-1 to TRBJ2-5; 8 bases align to TRBD2. TRBV23-1 counts as an open reading frame of uncertain function. Trimming removed 5 bases from V and 4 bases from J; junction bases left unmatched: 9. The CDR3 totals 15 residues. DNA for the CDR3: TGCGCCAGCAGTACTAAGCGGGGGTCTGGAGAGACCCAGTACTTC. It codes for CASSTKRGSGETQYF.

V is TRBV12-3 or TRBV12-4 and J is TRBJ2-1; possibly TRBD2 for D (6 bases). V lost 1 base, J lost 9 bases, and 19 bases lay in between. The CDR3 totals 16 residues. DNA for the CDR3: TGTGCCAGCAGTTTAGAGCGGGCGCTCCCCCCCCCTGAGCAGTTCTTC. Protein: CASSLERALPPPEQFF.

This clonotype has only a few counts. The CDR3 is CASSQAGEGNEQFF. Written as DNA, the CDR3 is TGTGCCAGCAGCCAAGCCGGCGAGGGCAATGAGCAGTTCTTC. The chain is built from TRBV3-1 and TRBJ2-1, with D tentatively TRBD2 (5 bases). The CDR3 spans 14 residues. Trimming left V 1 base short and J 6 bases short, with 10 bases between. Germline CDR1 is LGHDT and CDR2 is YNNKEL (reference sequence).

A few counts support this clonotype. The chain links TRBV14 to TRBJ2-1; D not resolved. Trimming removed 0 bases at V and 4 bases at J, with 4 bases between. Germline lookup yields CDR1 SGHDN and CDR2 FVKESK. CDR3 length equals 13 residues. The CDR3 reads CASSQDLYNEQFF. In DNA, the CDR3 is TGTGCCAGCAGCCAAGATCTGTACAATGAGCAGTTCTTC. Supplemented by reference TRBV14 and TRBJ2-1, the full variable domain reads EAGVTQFPSHSVIEKGQTVTLRCDPISGHDNLYWYRRVMGKEIKFLLHFVKESKQDESGMPNNRFLAERTGGTYSTLKVQPAELEDSGVYFCASSQDLYNEQFFGPGTRLTVL.

This chain connects TRBV5-5 to TRBJ2-3; D not resolved. The CDR3 is 14 amino acids. Per the germline V gene, CDR1 is SGHKS and CDR2 is YYEKEE (reference sequence). Trimming pared 4 bases from V and 4 bases from J, leaving 13 bases between. The CDR3 DNA sequence: TGTGCCAGCAGCCGGTCCCCGGACCCAGATACGCAGTATTTT. As protein: CASSRSPDPDTQYF. Full variable domain (missing parts from reference TRBV5-5 and TRBJ2-3): DAGVTQSPTHLIKTRGQQVTLRCSPISGHKSVSWYQQVLGQGPQFIFQYYEKEERGRGNFPDRFSARQFPNYSSELNVNALLLGDSALYLCASSRSPDPDTQYFGPGTRLTVL.

This chain links TRBV7-2 with TRBJ2-7; a possible D gene is TRBD1 (5 bases). Trimming took off 3 bases at V and 4 bases at J, with 10 bases between the two ends. Germline CDR1 and CDR2: SGHTA and FQGNSA. CDR3 size: 13 residues. CDR3 DNA: TGTGCCAGCAGCTTCGACAGTACGTACGAGCAGTACTTC. Its protein is CASSFDSTYEQYF.

This chain uses TRBV11-2 with TRBJ2-1; TRBD2 matches at 13 bases. The CDR3 runs to 19 residues. The germline gives CDR1 SGHAT, CDR2 FQNNGV. V shed 5 bases and J 1 base; nucleotides not matched to a gene: 11. Here the CDR3 DNA reads TGTGCCAGCAGCCGGCCGGGACTAGCGGGGTACAGGTCCTACAATGAGCAGTTCTTC. Its translation is CASSRPGLAGYRSYNEQFF.

This CDR3 reads CASTLRPATGRAEAFF. The CDR3 coding sequence is TGCGCCAGCACCCTGCGCCCCGCCACAGGACGGGCTGAAGCTTTCTTT. This rearrangement joins TRBV5-1 to TRBJ1-1, with D possibly matching TRBD1 (5 bases). Trimming cost V 6 bases and J 6 bases, with 24 bases left between them. The CDR3 length is 16 residues. Germline CDR1 is SGHRS and CDR2 is YFSETQ.

This clonotype was picked up many times. The chain joins TRBV27 to TRBJ2-7, with 10 nucleotides matching TRBD2. Germline-derived CDR1 and CDR2 are MNHEY and SMNVEV (reference sequence). The J segment lost 2 bases and the V segment lost 4 bases, leaving 5 bases of the junction unmatched. This CDR3 has 15 amino acids. This CDR3 is CASSSRLAGPYEQYF. The CDR3, as DNA: TGTGCCAGCAGTTCCCGACTAGCGGGTCCCTACGAGCAGTACTTC.

The chain has TRBV5-1 and TRBJ2-2, with 11 bases that match TRBD2. CDR3 length: 16 residues. V shed 4 bases, J shed 2 bases, and the junction held 4 bases outside the gene matches. CDR1 is SGHRS, CDR2 YFSETQ, per germline. CDR3 sequence: CASSQLAGANTGELFF. CDR3 in DNA: TGCGCCAGCAGCCAACTAGCGGGGGCTAACACCGGGGAGCTGTTTTTT.

The chain couples TRBV4-1 to TRBJ2-1; 7 bases align to TRBD1. CDR1 MGHRA and CDR2 YSYEKL come from the germline V gene. The trim removed 5 bases at V and 6 bases at J, leaving 7 bases unmatched. This CDR3 is built from 14 residues. The chain's CDR3 is CASSSQTGFNEQFF. CDR3 in DNA: TGCGCCAGCAGCTCGCAGACAGGGTTCAATGAGCAGTTCTTC.

DNA for the CDR3: TGTGCCAGCAGCCCCCCCGCAGGGGTCAATGAGCAGTTCTTC. It translates to CASSPPAGVNEQFF. The chain uses TRBV9 and TRBJ2-1; maybe TRBD1 (6 bases). This CDR3 has 14 amino acids. The V end was cut by 4 bases, the J end by 6 bases, with 14 bases between. Germline V CDR1 and CDR2: SGDLS, YYNGEE.

This chain links TRBV28 with TRBJ2-5; D gene ambiguous. The CDR3 covers 13 residues. V dropped 6 bases and J dropped 3 bases, with 11 bases sitting between them. Per germline, CDR1 MDHEN and CDR2 SYDVKM. CDR3 protein: CASRGTVKETQYF. CDR3 DNA sequence: TGTGCCAGCAGGGGTACAGTCAAAGAGACCCAGTACTTC.

The CDR3 DNA reads as TGTGCCAGCAGCTTAGAGACTGGGACCAATGAGCAGTTCTTC. Protein product: CASSLETGTNEQFF. V is TRBV7-9 and J is TRBJ2-1; D assignment may be TRBD1 or TRBD2 (5 bases each). CDR1 is SEHNR, CDR2 FQNEAQ, per germline (reference sequence). V lost 1 base and J 6 bases, leaving 10 bases between the germline ends. The CDR3 covers 14 residues.